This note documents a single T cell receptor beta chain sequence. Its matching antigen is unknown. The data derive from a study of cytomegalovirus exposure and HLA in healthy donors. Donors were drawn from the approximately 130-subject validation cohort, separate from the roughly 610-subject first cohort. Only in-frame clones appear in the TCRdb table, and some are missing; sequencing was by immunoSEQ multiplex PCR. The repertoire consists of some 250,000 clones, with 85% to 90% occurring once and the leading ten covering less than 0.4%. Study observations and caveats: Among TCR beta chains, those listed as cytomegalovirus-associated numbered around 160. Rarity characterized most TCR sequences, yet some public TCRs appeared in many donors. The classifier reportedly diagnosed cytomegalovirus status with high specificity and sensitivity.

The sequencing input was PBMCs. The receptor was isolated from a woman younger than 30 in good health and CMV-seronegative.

CDR3 nucleotides: TGCGCCAGCAGCGAAACGATAGCAGGGCAAAATACGCAGTATTTT. This encodes CASSETIAGQNTQYF. This chain connects TRBV5-1 to TRBJ2-3, with D possibly matching TRBD1 (5 bases). There are 15 residues in the CDR3. Germline V gene sequence: CDR1 SGHRS, CDR2 YFSETQ. V lost 4 bases, J lost 7 bases, and 19 bases lay in between.